The source of this TCR beta chain is a study of cytomegalovirus exposure and HLA in healthy donors. General study findings and limits: In a later analysis, TCR beta V- and J-gene trimming was associated with a missense DCLRE1C variant.

Worth noting for this clone: What it recognizes is unknown.

Primers: 60 Vbeta forward and 13 Jbeta reverse. Assay used: immunoSEQ multiplex PCR; TCRdb lists only in-frame clones, some missing. This sample has roughly 90,000 clones, with about four fifths found just once. There are 16 residues in the CDR3. With 2 bases removed from V and 4 bases from J, the gap between germline ends came to 12 bases. CDR1 is SGHTA and CDR2 is FQGNSA in the germline V gene. The source material was PBMCs. This sequence was found in a man aged 25 to 40 in good health and CMV-seronegative. The J gene is TRBJ1-6, the V gene TRBV7-2; the D gene is possibly TRBD1 (6 bases). The CDR3 sequence is CASSLYYRDYNSPLHF. CDR3 in DNA: TGTGCCAGCAGCTTATATTACAGGGATTATAATTCACCCCTCCACTTT.